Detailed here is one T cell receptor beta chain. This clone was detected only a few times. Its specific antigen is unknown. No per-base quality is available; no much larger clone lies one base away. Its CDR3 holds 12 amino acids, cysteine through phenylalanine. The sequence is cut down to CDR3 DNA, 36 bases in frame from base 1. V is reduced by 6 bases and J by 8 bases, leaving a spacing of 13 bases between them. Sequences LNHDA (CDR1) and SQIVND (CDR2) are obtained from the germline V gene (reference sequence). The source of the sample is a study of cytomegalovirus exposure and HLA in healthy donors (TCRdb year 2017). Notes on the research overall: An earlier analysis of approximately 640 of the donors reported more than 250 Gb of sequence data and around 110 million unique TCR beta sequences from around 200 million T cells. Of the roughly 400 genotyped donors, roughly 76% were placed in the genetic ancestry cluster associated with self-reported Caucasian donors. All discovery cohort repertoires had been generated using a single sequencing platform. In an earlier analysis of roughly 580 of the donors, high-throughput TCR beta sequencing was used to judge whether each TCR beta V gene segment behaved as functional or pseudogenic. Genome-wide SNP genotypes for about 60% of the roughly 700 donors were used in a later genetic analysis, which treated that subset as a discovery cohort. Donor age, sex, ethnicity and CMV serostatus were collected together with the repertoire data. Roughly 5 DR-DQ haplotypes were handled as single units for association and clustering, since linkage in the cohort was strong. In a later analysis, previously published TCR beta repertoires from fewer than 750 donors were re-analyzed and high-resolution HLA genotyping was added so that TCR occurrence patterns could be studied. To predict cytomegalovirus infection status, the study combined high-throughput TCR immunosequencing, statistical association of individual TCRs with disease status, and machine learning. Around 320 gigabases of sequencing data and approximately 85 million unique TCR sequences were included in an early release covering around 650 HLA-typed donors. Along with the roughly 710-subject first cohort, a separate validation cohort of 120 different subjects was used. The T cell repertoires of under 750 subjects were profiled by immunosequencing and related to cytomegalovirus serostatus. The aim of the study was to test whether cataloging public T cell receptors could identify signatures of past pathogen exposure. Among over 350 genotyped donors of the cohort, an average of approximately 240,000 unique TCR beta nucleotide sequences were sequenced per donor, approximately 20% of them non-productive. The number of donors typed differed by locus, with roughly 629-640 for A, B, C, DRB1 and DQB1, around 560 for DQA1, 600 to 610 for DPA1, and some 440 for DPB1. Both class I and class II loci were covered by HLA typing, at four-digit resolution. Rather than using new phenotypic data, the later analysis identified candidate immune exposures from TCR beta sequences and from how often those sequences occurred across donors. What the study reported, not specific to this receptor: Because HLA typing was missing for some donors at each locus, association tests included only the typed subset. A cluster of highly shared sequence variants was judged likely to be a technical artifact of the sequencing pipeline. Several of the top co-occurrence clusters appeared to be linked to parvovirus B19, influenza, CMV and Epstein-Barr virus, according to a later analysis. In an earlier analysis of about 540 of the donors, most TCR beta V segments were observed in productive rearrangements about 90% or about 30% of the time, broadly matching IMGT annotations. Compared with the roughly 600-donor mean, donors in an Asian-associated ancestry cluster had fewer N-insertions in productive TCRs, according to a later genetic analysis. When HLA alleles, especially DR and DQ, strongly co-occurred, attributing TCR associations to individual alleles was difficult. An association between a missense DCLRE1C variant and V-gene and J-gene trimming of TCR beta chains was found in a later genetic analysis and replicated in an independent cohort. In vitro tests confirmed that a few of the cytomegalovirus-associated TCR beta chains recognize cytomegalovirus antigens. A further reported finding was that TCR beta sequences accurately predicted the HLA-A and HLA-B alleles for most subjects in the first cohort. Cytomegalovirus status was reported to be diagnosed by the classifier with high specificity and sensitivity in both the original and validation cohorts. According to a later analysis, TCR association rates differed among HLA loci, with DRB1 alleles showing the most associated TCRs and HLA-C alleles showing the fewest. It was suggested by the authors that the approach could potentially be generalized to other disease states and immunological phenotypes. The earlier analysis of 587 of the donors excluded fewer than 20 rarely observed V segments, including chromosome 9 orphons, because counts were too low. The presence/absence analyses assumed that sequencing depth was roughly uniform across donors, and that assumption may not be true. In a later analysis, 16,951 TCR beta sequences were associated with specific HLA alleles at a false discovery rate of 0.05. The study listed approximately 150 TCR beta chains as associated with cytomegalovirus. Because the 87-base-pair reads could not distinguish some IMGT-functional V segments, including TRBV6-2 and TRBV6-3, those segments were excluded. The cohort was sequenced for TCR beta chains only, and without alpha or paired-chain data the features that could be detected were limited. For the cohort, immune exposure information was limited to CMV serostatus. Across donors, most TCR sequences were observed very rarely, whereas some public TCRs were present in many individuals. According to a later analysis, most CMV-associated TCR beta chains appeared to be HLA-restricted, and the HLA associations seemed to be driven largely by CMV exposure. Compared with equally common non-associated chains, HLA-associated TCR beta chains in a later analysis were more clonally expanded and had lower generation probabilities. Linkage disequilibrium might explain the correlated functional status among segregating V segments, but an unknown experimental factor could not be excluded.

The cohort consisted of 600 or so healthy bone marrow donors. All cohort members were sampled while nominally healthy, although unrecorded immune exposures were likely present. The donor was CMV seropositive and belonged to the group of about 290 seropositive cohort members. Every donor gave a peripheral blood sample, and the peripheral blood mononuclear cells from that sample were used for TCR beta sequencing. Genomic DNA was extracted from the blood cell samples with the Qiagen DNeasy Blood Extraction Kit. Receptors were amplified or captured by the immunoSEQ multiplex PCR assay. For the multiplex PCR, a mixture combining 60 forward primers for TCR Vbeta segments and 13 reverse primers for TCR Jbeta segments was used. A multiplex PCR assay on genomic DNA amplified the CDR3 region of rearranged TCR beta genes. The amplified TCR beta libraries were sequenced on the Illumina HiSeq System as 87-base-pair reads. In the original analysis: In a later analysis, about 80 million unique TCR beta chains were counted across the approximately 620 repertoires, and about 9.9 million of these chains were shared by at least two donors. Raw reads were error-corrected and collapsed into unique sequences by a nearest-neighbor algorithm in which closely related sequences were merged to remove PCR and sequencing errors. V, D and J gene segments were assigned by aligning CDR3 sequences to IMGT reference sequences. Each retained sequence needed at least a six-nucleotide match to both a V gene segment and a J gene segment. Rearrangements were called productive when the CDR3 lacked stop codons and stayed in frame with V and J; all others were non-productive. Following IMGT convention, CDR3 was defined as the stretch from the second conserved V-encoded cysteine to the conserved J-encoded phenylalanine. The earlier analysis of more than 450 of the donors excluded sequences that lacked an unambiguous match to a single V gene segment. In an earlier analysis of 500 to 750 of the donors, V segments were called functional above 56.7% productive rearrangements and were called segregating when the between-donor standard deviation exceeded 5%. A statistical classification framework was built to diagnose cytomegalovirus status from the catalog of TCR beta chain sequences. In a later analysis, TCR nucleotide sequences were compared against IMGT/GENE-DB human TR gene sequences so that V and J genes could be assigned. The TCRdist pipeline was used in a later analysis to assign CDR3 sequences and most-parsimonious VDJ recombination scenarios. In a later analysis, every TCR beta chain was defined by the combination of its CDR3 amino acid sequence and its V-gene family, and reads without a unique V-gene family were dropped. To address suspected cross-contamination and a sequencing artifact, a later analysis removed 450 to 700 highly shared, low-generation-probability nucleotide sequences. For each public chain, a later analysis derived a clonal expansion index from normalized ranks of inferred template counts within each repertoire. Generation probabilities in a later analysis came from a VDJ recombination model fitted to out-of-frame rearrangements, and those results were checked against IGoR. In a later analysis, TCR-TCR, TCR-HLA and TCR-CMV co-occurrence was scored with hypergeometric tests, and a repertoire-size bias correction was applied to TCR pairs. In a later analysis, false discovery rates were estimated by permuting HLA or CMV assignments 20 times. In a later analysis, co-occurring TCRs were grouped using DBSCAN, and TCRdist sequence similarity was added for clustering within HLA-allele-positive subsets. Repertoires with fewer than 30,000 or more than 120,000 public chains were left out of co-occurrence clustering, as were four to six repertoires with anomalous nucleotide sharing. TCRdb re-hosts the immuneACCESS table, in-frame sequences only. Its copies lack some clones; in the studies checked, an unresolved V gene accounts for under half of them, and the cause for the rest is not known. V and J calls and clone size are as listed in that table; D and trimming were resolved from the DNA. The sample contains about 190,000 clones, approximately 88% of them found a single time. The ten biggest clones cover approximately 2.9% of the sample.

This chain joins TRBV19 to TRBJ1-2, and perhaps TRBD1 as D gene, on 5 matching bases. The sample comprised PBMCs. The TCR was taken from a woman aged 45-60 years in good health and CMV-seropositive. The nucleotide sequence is TGTGCCAGTAGCTTCCAGGGCGGAGGCTACACCTTC. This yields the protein CASSFQGGGYTF.